This is a list of T cell receptor beta chains from one sample in a study of shared clonotypes between healthy human individuals. Using immunoSEQ multiplex PCR, the repertoire was profiled, and TCRdb retains in-frame clones only, with some absent. The sample records hundreds of thousands of clones, less than 97% being singletons. The source material was naive CD8+ T cells sorted from blood. The receptors shown here come from a woman in her twenties or thirties in good health. Each CDR3 is given with its conserved first and last residue. Fields, in order: J gene, V gene, clone size, D gene, CDR3 protein, CDR3 DNA. The D gene is left open where the match is weak. Size tells how often a clone was seen (once, few, many) or the class of an expanded clone, and some rows leave it out.

J gene: TRBJ1-2
V gene: TRBV4-1
clone size: .
D gene: TRBD1
CDR3 protein: CASSQERTGVAYGYTF
CDR3 DNA: TGCGCCAGCAGCCAAGAGAGGACAGGGGTGGCCTATGGCTACACCTTC

J gene: TRBJ2-7
V gene: TRBV6-5
clone size: .
D gene: TRBD2
CDR3 protein: CASSYSSGRVNYEQYF
CDR3 DNA: TGTGCCAGCAGTTACTCCTCCGGGAGGGTGAATTACGAGCAGTACTTC

J gene: TRBJ1-2
V gene: TRBV7-6
clone size: .
D gene: TRBD1
CDR3 protein: CASSLDRGAYYGYTF
CDR3 DNA: TGTGCCAGCAGCTTAGACAGGGGCGCATATTATGGCTACACCTTC

J gene: TRBJ1-1
V gene: TRBV7-9
clone size: .
D gene: .
CDR3 protein: CASSPTNTEAFF
CDR3 DNA: TGTGCCAGCAGCCCTACTAACACTGAAGCTTTCTTT

J gene: TRBJ1-4
V gene: TRBV5-1
clone size: .
D gene: TRBD1
CDR3 protein: CASSSHGDRDNEKLFF
CDR3 DNA: TGCGCCAGCAGCTCCCATGGGGACAGGGATAATGAAAAACTGTTTTTT

J gene: TRBJ2-3
V gene: TRBV5-4
clone size: .
D gene: .
CDR3 protein: CASRRPPGVQYF
CDR3 DNA: TGTGCCAGCAGAAGGCCCCCAGGGGTTCAGTATTTT

J gene: TRBJ1-3
V gene: TRBV11-2
clone size: .
D gene: .
CDR3 protein: CASSTWDSSGNTIYF
CDR3 DNA: TGTGCCAGCAGCACTTGGGACTCATCAGGAAACACCATATATTTT

J gene: TRBJ2-1
V gene: TRBV5-4
clone size: few
D gene: TRBD2
CDR3 protein: CASSLETSSGEQFF
CDR3 DNA: TGTGCCAGCAGCTTGGAGACTAGCTCGGGTGAGCAGTTCTTC

J gene: TRBJ2-1
V gene: TRBV30
clone size: .
D gene: TRBD2
CDR3 protein: CAWALLGLAGNEQFF
CDR3 DNA: TGTGCCTGGGCCCTCTTGGGGCTAGCGGGAAATGAGCAGTTCTTC

J gene: TRBJ2-1
V gene: TRBV28
clone size: .
D gene: TRBD2
CDR3 protein: CASKTLGLDAYLF
CDR3 DNA: TGTGCCAGCAAAACCCTCGGACTAGATGCGTATCTCTTC